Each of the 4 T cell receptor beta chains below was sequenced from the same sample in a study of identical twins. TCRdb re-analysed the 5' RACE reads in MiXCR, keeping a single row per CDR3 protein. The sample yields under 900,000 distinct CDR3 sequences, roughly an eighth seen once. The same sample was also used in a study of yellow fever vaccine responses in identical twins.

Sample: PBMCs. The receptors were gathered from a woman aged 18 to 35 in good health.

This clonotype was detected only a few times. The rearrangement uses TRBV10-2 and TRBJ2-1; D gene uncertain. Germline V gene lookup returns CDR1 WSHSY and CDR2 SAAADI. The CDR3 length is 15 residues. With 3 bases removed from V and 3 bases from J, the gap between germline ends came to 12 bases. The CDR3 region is CASSDEANLYNEQFF. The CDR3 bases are TGCGCCAGCAGTGATGAAGCGAACCTCTACAATGAGCAGTTCTTC.

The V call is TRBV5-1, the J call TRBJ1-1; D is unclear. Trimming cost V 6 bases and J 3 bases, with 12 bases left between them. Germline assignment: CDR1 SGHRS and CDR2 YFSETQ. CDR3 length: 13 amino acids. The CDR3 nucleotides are TGCGCCAGCACCAGAAATGAGGACACTGAAGCTTTCTTT. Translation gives CASTRNEDTEAFF.

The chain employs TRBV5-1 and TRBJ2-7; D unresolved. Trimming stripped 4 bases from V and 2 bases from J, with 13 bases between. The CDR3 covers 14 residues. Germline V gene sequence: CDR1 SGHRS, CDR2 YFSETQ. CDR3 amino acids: CASSPDVGTYEQYF. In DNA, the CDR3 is TGCGCCAGCAGCCCGGACGTGGGCACCTACGAGCAGTACTTC.

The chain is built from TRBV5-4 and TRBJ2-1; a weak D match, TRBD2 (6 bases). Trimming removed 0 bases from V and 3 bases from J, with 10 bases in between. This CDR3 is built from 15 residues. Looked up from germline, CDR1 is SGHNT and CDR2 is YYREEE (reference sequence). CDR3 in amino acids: CASSLVRDGYNEQFF. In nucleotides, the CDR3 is TGTGCCAGCAGCTTGGTGCGGGACGGCTACAATGAGCAGTTCTTC.